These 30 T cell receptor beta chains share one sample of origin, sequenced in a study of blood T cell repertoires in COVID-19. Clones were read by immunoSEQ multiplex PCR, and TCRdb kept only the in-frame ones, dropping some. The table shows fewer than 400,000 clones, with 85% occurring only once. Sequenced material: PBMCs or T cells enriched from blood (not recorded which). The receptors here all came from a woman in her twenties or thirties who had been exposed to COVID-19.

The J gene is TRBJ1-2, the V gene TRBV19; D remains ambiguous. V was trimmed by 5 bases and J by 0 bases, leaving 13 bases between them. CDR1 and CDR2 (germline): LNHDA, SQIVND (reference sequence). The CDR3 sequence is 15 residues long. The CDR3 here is CASSYLRGSNYGYTF. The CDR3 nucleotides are TGTGCCAGTAGTTATCTACGGGGATCTAACTATGGCTACACCTTC.

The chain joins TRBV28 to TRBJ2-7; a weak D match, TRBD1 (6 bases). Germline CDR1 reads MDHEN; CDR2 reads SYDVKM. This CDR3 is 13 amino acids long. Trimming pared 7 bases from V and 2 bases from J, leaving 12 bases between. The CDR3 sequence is CASKDSTTYEQYF. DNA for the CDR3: TGTGCCAGCAAGGACAGTACGACCTACGAGCAGTACTTC.

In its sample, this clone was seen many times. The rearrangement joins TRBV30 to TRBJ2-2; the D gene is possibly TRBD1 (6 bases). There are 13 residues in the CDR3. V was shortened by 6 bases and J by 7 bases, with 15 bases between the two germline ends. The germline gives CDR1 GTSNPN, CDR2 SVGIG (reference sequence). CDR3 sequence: CACKIQGIGELFF. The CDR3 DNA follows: TGTGCCTGTAAAATACAGGGAATCGGGGAGCTGTTTTTT.

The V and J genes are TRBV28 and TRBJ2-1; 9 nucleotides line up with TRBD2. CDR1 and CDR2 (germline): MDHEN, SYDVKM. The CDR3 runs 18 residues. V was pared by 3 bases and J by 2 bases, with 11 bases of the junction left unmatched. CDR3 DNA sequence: TGTGCCAGCAGTTTTATCGTAGCGGGAGTAGGAACCTACAATGAGCAGTTCTTC. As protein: CASSFIVAGVGTYNEQFF.

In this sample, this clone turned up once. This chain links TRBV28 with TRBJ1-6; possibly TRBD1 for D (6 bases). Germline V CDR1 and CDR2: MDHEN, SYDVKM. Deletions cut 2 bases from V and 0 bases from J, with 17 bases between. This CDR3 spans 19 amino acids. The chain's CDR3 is CASSLPPGHQSSYNSPLHF. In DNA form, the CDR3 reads TGTGCCAGCAGTTTACCTCCGGGACACCAGAGCTCCTATAATTCACCCCTCCACTTT.

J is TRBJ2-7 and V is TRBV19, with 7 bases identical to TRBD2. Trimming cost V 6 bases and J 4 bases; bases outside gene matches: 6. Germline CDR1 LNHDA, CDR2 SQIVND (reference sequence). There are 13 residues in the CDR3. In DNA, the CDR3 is TGTGCCAGTAGCCCCGGGGAGGGGTACGAGCAGTACTTC. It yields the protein CASSPGEGYEQYF.

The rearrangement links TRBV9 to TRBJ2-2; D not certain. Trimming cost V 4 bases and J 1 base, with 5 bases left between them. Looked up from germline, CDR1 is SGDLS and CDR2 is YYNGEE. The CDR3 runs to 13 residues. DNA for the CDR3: TGTGCCAGCAGCCCCTGGAACACCGGGGAGCTGTTTTTT. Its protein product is CASSPWNTGELFF.

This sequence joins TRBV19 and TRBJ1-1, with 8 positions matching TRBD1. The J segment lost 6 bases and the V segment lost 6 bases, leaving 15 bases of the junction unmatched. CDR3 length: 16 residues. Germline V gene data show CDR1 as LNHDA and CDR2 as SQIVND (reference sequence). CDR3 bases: TGTGCCAGTAGGAGGGAGACAGGGGTTCGGGACTCTGAAGCTTTCTTT. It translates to CASRRETGVRDSEAFF.

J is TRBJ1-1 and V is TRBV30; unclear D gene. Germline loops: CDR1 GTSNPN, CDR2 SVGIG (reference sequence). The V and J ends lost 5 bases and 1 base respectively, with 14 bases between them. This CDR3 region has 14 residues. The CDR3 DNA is TGTGCCTGGTCAGACCTAGCAGGGAACACTGAAGCTTTCTTT. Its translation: CAWSDLAGNTEAFF.

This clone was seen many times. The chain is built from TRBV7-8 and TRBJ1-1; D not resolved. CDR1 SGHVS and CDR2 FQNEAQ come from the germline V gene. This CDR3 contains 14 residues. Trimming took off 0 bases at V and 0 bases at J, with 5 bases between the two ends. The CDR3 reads CASSLAFMNTEAFF. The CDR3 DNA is TGTGCCAGCAGCTTAGCATTCATGAACACTGAAGCTTTCTTT.

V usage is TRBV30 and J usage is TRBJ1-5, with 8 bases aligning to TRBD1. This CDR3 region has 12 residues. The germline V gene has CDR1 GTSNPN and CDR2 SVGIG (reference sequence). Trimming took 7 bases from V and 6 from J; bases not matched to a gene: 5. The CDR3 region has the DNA TGTGCCTTTACAGGGGGGGTTCAGCCCCAGCATTTT. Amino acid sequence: CAFTGGVQPQHF.

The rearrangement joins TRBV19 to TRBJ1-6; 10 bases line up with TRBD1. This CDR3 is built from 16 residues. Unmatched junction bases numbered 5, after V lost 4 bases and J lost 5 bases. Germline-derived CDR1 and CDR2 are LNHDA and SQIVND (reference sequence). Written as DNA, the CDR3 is TGTGCCAGTAGTACCATCGGGACAGGGGATAATTCACCCCTCCACTTT. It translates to CASSTIGTGDNSPLHF.

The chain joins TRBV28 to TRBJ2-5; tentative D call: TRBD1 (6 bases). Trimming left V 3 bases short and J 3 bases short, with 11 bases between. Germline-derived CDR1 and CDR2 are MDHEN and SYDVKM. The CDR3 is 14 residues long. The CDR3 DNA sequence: TGTGCCAGCAGTTTCTCGACAGGAGAAGAGACCCAGTACTTC. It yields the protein CASSFSTGEETQYF.

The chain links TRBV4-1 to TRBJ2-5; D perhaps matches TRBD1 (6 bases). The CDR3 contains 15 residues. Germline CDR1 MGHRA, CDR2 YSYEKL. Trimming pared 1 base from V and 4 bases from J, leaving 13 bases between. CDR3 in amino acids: CASSQGTGKAETQYF. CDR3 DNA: TGCGCCAGCAGCCAAGGAACAGGGAAGGCAGAGACCCAGTACTTC.

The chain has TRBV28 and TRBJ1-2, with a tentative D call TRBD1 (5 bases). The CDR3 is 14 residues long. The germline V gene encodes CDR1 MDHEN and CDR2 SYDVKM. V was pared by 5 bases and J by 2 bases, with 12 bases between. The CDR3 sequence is CASSIIQENYGYTF. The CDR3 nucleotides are TGTGCCAGCAGTATAATACAGGAGAACTATGGCTACACCTTC.

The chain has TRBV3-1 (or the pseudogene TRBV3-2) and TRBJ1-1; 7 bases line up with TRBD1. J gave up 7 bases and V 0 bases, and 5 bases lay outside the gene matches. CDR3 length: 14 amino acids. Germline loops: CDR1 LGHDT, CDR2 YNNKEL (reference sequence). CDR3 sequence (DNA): TGTGCCAGCAGCCAAGAAGGACAGGCGGTTGAAGCTTTCTTT. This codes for CASSQEGQAVEAFF.

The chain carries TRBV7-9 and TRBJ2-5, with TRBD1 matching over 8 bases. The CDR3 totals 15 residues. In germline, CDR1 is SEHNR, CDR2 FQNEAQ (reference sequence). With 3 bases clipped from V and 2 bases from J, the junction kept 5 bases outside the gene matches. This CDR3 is CASSFSDRGQETQYF. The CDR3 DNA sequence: TGTGCCAGCAGCTTTTCCGACAGGGGACAAGAGACCCAGTACTTC.

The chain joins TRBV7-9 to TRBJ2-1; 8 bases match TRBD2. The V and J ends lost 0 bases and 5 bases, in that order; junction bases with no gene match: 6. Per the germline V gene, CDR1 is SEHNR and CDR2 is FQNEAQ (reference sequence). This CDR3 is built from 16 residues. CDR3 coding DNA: TGTGCCAGCAGCTTAGCCGCGGGAGGTACGAACAATGAGCAGTTCTTC. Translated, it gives CASSLAAGGTNNEQFF.

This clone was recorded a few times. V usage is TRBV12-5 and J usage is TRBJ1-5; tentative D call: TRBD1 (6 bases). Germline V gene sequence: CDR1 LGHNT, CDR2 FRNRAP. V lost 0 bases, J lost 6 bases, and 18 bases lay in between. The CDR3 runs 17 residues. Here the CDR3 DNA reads TGTGCTAGTGGTTTGGTACTGGGGCAGGGGTTGAGTCAGCCCCAGCATTTT. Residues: CASGLVLGQGLSQPQHF.

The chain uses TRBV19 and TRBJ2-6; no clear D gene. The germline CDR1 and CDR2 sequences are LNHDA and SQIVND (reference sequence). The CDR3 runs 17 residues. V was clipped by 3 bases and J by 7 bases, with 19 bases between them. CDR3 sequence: CASSIFDSPVVANVLTF. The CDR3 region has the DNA TGTGCCAGTAGTATTTTTGACTCTCCCGTAGTCGCCAACGTCCTGACTTTC.

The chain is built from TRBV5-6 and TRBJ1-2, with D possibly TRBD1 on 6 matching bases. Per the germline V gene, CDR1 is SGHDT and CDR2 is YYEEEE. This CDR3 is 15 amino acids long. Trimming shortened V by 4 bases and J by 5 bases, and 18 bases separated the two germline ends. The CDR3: CASSPETGIPYGYTF. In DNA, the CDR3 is TGTGCCAGCAGCCCGGAAACAGGGATCCCTTATGGCTACACCTTC.

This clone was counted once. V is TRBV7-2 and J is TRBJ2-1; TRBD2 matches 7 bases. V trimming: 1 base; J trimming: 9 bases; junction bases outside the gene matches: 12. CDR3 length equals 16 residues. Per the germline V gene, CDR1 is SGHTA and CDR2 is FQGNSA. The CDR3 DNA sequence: TGTGCCAGCAGCTTAGGGTCCAGCGGGGAGGTTCGTGAGCAGTTCTTC. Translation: CASSLGSSGEVREQFF.

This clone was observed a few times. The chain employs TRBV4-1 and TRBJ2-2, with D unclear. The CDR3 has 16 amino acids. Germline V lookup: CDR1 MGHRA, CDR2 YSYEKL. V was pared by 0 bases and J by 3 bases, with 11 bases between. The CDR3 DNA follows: TGCGCCAGCAGCCAAGATGCGGCCAGTTACACCGGGGAGCTGTTTTTT. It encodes CASSQDAASYTGELFF.

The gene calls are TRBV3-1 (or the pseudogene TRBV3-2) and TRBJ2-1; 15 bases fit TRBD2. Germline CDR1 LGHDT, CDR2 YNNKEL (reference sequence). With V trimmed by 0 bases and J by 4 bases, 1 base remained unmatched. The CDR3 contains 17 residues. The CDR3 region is CASSQDGLAGGYNEQFF. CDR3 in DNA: TGTGCCAGCAGCCAAGACGGACTAGCGGGGGGGTACAATGAGCAGTTCTTC.

The CDR3 is CAWSSGSETQYF. The CDR3 region has the DNA TGTGCCTGGAGCAGCGGGAGCGAGACCCAGTACTTC. The chain recombines TRBV30 with TRBJ2-5; 8 positions match TRBD2. Germline-derived CDR1 and CDR2 are GTSNPN and SVGIG (reference sequence). The ends lost 3 bases at V and 5 bases at J; junction bases unmatched: 2. The CDR3 length is 12 residues.

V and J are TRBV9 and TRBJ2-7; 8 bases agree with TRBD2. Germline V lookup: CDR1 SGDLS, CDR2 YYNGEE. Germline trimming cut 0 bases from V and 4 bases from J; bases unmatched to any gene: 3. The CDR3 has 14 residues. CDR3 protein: CASSVDGREYEQYF. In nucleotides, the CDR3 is TGTGCCAGCAGCGTAGACGGGAGGGAATACGAGCAGTACTTC.

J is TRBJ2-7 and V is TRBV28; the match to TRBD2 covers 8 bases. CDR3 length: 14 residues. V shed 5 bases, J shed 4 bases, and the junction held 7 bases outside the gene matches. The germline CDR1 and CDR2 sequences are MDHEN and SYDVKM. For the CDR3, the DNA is TGTGCCAGCAGTCACGTTCGGGGGGGGTACGAGCAGTACTTC. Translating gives CASSHVRGGYEQYF. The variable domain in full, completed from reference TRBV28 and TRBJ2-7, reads DVKVTQSSRYLVKRTGEKVFLECVQDMDHENMFWYRQDPGLGLRLIYFSYDVKMKEKGDIPEGYSVSREKKERFSLILESASTNQTSMYLCASSHVRGGYEQYFGPGTRLTVT.

The CDR3 DNA is TGTGCCAGCAGCTTACAGGGGTCCAATCAGCCCCAGCATTTT. Its protein is CASSLQGSNQPQHF. The rearrangement joins TRBV11-2 to TRBJ1-5; D might be TRBD1 (6 bases). The germline CDR1 and CDR2 sequences are SGHAT and FQNNGV. The V end lost 2 bases, the J end lost 3 bases, and 8 bases lay between the germline ends. There are 14 residues in the CDR3.

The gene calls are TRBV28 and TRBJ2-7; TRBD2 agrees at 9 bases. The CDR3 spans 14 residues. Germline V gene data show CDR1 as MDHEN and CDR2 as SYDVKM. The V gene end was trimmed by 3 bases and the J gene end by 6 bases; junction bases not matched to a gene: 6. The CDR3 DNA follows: TGTGCCAGCAGTTTCCATAGCGGGAGATTCGAGCAGTACTTC. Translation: CASSFHSGRFEQYF.

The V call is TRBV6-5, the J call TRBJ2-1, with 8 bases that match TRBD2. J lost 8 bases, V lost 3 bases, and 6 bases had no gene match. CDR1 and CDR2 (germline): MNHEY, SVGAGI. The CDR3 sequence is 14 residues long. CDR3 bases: TGTGCCAGCAGTTATAAAGGGACTAGTTATGAGCAGTTCTTC. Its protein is CASSYKGTSYEQFF.